This T cell receptor beta chain was identified in a study of graft-versus-host responses after intestinal transplantation. Study results and limitations: Where graft-donor T cell macrochimerism was present, patients had high graft-versus-host to host-versus-graft clonal ratios in allografts.

Details on this clone: As yet, its antigen is unknown.

Germline V gene data show CDR1 as LNHNV and CDR2 as YYDKDF (reference sequence). This CDR3 comprises 15 residues. V dropped 4 bases and J dropped 9; count of bases not matched to a gene: 11. Produced via immunoSEQ multiplex PCR; TCRdb's table is partial and in-frame only. The sample lists some 110,000 clones, about 92% occurring once. The chain has TRBV15 and TRBJ2-1; 8 bases match TRBD2. The sequence derives from a human donor who was the organ donor for an intestinal transplant. The sample in question was unstimulated CD8+ T cells sorted from spleen or lymph node cells, obtained before transplant. The CDR3 DNA reads as TGTGCCACCAGCATAAGAACGGGAGGGCCGGTTGAGCAGTTCTTC. Protein: CATSIRTGGPVEQFF.